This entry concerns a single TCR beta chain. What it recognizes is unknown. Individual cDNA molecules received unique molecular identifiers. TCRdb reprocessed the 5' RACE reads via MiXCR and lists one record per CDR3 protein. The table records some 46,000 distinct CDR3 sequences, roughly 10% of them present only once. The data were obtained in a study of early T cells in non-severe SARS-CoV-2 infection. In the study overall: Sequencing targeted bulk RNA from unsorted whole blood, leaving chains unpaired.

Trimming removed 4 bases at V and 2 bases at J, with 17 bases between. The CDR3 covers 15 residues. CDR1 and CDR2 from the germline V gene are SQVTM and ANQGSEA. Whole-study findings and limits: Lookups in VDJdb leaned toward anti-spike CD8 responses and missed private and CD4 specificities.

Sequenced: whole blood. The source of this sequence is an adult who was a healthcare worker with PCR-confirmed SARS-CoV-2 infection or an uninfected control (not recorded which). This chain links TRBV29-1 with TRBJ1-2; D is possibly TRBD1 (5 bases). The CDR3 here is CSVVTAGTGNYGYTF. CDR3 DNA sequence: TGCAGCGTTGTCACAGCGGGCACAGGCAACTATGGCTACACCTTC.